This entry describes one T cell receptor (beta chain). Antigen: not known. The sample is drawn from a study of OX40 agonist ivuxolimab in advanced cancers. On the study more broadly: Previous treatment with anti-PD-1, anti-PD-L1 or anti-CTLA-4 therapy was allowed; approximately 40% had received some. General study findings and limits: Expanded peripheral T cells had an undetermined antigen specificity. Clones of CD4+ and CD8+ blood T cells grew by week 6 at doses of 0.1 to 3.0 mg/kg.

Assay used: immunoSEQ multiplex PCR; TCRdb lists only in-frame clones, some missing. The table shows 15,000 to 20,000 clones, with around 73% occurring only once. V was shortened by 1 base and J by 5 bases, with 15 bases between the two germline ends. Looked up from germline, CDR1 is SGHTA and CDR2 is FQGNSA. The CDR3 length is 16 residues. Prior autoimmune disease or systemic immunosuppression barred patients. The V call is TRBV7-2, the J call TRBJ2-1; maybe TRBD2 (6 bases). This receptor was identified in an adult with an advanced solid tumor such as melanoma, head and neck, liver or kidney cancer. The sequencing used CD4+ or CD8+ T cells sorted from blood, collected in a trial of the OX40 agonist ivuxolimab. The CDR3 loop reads CASSLGVAELDNEQFF. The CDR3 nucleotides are TGTGCCAGCAGCTTAGGGGTAGCGGAGCTCGACAATGAGCAGTTCTTC.